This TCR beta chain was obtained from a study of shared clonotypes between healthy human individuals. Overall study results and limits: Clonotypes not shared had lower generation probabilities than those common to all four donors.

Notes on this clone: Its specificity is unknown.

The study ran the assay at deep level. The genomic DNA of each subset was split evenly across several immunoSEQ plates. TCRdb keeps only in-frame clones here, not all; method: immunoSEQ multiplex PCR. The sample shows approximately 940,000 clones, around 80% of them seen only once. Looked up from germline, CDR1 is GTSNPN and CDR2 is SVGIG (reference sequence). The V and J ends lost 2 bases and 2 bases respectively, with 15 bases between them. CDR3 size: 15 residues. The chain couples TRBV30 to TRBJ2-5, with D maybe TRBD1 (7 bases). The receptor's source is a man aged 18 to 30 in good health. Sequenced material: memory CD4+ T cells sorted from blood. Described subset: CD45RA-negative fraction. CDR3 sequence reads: CAWSTRQGGQETQYF. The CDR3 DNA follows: TGTGCCTGGAGTACCAGACAGGGAGGACAAGAGACCCAGTACTTC.